The rows below give T cell receptor beta chains drawn from one sample of a study of identifying expanded T cells in peripheral blood. Generated by immunoSEQ multiplex PCR, the TCRdb table keeps only in-frame clones and is missing some. The sample has some 100,000 clones, around nine tenths seen once. The specimen was blood. These receptor sequences come from a person between 18 and 70 years old in good health. The CDR3 runs from the conserved cysteine through the conserved F or W. Fields, in order: D gene, J gene, clone size, V gene, CDR3 protein, CDR3 DNA. The D gene is left open where the match is weak. Clone size is not always given. Where it is, it says once, few, many or a class for expanded clones.

D: TRBD1; J: TRBJ2-7; size: -; V: TRBV4-3; CDR3: CASSPGTGGYEQYF; DNA: TGCGCCAGCAGTCCCGGGACAGGGGGCTACGAGCAGTACTTC
D: TRBD1; J: TRBJ1-2; size: few; V: TRBV10-3; CDR3: CASNRGQYGYTF; DNA: TGTGCCAGCAACAGGGGGCAGTATGGCTACACCTTC
D: -; J: TRBJ2-5; size: -; V: TRBV4-3; CDR3: CASSQEEDWETQYF; DNA: TGCGCCAGCAGCCAAGAAGAGGATTGGGAGACCCAGTACTTC
D: -; J: TRBJ2-1; size: -; V: TRBV16; CDR3: CASSQTYNEQFF; DNA: TGTGCCAGCAGCCAAACTTACAATGAGCAGTTCTTC
D: -; J: TRBJ1-6; size: -; V: TRBV19; CDR3: CASRQTTSYNSPLYF; DNA: TGTGCCAGCAGACAGACCACCTCCTATAATTCACCCCTCTACTTT
D: -; J: TRBJ2-1; size: once; V: TRBV6-1; CDR3: CASSDWGNEQFF; DNA: TGTGCCAGCAGTGATTGGGGAAATGAGCAGTTCTTC
D: -; J: TRBJ1-5; size: -; V: TRBV6-1; CDR3: CASSESFYSNQPQHF; DNA: TGTGCCAGCAGTGAAAGTTTCTATAGCAATCAGCCCCAGCATTTT
D: -; J: TRBJ2-7; size: -; V: TRBV6-4; CDR3: CASSLERRVVIYEQYF; DNA: TGTGCCAGCAGTCTAGAGAGGAGGGTTGTTATCTACGAGCAGTACTTC
D: -; J: TRBJ2-5; size: -; V: TRBV28; CDR3: CATQSGSYQETQYF; DNA: TGTGCCACCCAATCAGGGTCGTACCAAGAGACCCAGTACTTC
D: TRBD1; J: TRBJ2-7; size: once; V: TRBV5-1; CDR3: CASSLGLGQSLYEQYF; DNA: TGCGCCAGCAGCTTGGGGTTGGGACAGAGTCTCTACGAGCAGTACTTC
D: TRBD1; J: TRBJ2-5; size: -; V: TRBV28; CDR3: CASSPPTGVETQYF; DNA: TGTGCCAGCTCACCACCGACAGGGGTGGAGACCCAGTACTTC
D: -; J: TRBJ1-2; size: -; V: TRBV10-3; CDR3: CAISEEDGLNYGYTF; DNA: TGTGCCATCAGTGAAGAGGACGGACTTAACTATGGCTACACCTTC
D: TRBD1; J: TRBJ2-1; size: -; V: TRBV9; CDR3: CASSEQGNEQFF; DNA: TGTGCCAGCAGCGAACAGGGGAATGAGCAGTTCTTC
D: -; J: TRBJ2-4; size: -; V: TRBV18; CDR3: CASSPAPGGLAKNIQYF; DNA: TGTGCCAGCTCACCTGCCCCGGGGGGCCTAGCCAAAAACATTCAGTACTTC
D: TRBD1; J: TRBJ1-4; size: -; V: TRBV5-4; CDR3: CASSSRQGSNEKLFF; DNA: TGTGCCAGCAGCAGTAGACAGGGCTCAAATGAAAAACTGTTTTTT
D: -; J: TRBJ2-7; size: -; V: TRBV18; CDR3: CASSPRDLLTVTYEQYF; DNA: TGTGCCAGCTCACCACGCGACCTATTGACAGTTACCTACGAGCAGTACTTC
D: TRBD1; J: TRBJ1-6; size: many; V: TRBV5-5; CDR3: CASSLLARGIGDSPLHF; DNA: TGTGCCAGCAGCTTGCTGGCCAGGGGGATAGGTGATTCACCCCTCCACTTT
D: TRBD1; J: TRBJ2-5; size: once; V: TRBV5-1; CDR3: CASSPTGLQETQYF; DNA: TGCGCCAGCAGCCCGACAGGGCTCCAAGAGACCCAGTACTTC
D: -; J: TRBJ2-3; size: -; V: TRBV28; CDR3: CASNPLGTLTDTQYF; DNA: TGTGCCAGCAATCCTCTCGGGACTCTCACAGATACGCAGTATTTT
D: -; J: TRBJ2-3; size: -; V: TRBV7-7; CDR3: CASSPQGGDTDTQYF; DNA: TGTGCCAGCAGCCCCCAGGGGGGCGACACAGATACGCAGTATTTT
D: TRBD1; J: TRBJ1-1; size: -; V: TRBV12-5; CDR3: CASGLVWGQGKNTEAFF; DNA: TGTGCTAGTGGTTTGGTATGGGGACAGGGGAAGAACACTGAAGCTTTCTTT
D: TRBD1; J: TRBJ2-2; size: -; V: TRBV11-3; CDR3: CASSRGQGPGELFF; DNA: TGTGCCAGCAGCCGCGGACAGGGGCCCGGGGAGCTGTTTTTT
D: TRBD1; J: TRBJ1-2; size: -; V: TRBV29-1; CDR3: CSVVAGGIGYGYTF; DNA: TGCAGCGTTGTGGCAGGGGGCATAGGGTATGGCTACACCTTC
D: -; J: TRBJ2-2; size: few; V: TRBV6-6; CDR3: CASTPTGELFF; DNA: TGTGCCAGCACCCCCACCGGGGAGCTGTTTTTT
D: TRBD1; J: TRBJ2-2; size: -; V: TRBV6-1; CDR3: CASSSQGAGTGELFF; DNA: TGTGCCAGCAGTTCACAGGGGGCGGGGACCGGGGAGCTGTTTTTT
D: -; J: TRBJ2-2; size: -; V: TRBV7-9; CDR3: CASSRITTTGELFF; DNA: TGTGCCAGCAGCCGTATTACAACCACCGGGGAGCTGTTTTTT
D: -; J: TRBJ2-5; size: -; V: TRBV28; CDR3: CASSFIGFEETQYF; DNA: TGTGCCAGCAGTTTTATAGGATTTGAGGAGACCCAGTACTTC
D: TRBD2; J: TRBJ2-1; size: -; V: TRBV9; CDR3: CASSVSGGASREQFF; DNA: TGTGCCAGCAGCGTGAGCGGGGGGGCCTCCCGGGAGCAGTTCTTC